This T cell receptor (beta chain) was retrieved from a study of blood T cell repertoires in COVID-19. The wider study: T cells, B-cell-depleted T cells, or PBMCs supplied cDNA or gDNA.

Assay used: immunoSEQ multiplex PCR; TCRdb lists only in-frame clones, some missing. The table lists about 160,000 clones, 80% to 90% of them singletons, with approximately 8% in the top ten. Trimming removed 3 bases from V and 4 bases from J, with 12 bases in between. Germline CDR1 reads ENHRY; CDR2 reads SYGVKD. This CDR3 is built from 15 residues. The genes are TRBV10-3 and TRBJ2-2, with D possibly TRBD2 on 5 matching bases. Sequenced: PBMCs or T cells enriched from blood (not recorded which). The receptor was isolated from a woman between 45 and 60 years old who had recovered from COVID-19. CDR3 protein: CAISERGSSTGELFF. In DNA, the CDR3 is TGTGCCATCAGTGAACGAGGGTCTTCCACCGGGGAGCTGTTTTTT.